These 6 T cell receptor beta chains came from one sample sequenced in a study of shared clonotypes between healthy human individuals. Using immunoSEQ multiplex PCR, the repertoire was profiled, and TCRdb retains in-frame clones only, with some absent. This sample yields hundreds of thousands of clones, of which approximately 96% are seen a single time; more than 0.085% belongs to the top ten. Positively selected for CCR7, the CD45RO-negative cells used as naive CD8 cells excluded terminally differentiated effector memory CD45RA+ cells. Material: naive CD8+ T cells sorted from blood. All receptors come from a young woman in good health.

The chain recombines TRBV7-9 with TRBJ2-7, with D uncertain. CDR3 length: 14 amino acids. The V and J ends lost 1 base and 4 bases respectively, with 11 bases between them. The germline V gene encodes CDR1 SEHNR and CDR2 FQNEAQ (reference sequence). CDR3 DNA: TGTGCCAGCAGCTTAGACACGAAACCGTACGAGCAGTACTTC. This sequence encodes CASSLDTKPYEQYF.

CDR3: CASGLDNEQFF. The CDR3 DNA reads TGTGCCAGCGGCCTCGACAATGAGCAGTTCTTC. This sequence joins TRBV5-4 and TRBJ2-1; D gene uncertain. V was trimmed by 7 bases and J by 5 bases, leaving 7 bases between them. Germline CDR1 and CDR2: SGHNT and YYREEE (reference sequence). The CDR3 totals 11 residues.

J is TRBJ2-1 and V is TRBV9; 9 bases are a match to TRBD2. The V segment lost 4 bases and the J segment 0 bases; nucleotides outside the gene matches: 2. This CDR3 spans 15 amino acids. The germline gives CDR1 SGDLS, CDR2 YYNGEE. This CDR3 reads CASSFSGSSYNEQFF. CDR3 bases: TGTGCCAGCAGCTTTAGCGGGAGCTCCTACAATGAGCAGTTCTTC.

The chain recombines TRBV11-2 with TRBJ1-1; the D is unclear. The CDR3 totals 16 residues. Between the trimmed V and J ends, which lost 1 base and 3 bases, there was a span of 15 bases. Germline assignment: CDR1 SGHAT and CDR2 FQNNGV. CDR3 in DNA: TGTGCCAGCAGCTTAGGTCGCGGGCAGGTCGACACTGAAGCTTTCTTT. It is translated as CASSLGRGQVDTEAFF.

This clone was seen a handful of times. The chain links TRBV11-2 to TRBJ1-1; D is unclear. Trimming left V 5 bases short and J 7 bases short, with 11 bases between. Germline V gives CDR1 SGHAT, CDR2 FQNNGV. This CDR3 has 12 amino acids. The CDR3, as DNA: TGTGCCAGCAGCCCCGGCTCGGGTGAAGCTTTCTTT. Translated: CASSPGSGEAFF.

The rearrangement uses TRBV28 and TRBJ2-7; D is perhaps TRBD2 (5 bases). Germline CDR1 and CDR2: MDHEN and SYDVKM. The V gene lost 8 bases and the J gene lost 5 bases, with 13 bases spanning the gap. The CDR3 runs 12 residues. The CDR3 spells CASAFGLNEQYF. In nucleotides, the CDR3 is TGTGCCAGCGCCTTCGGACTCAACGAGCAGTACTTC.